This T cell receptor beta chain was documented in a study of T cells in women clearing cervical HPV infection. The wider study: Blood came at first lesion visit for cases, post-clearance for controls.

The CDR3 is made up of 14 amino acids. Germline assignment: CDR1 DFQATT and CDR2 SNEGSKA (reference sequence). The V and J ends lost 3 bases and 5 bases respectively, with 13 bases between them. Libraries were prepared by immunoSEQ multiplex PCR; TCRdb keeps only in-frame clonotypes and omits some of them. This sample contains approximately 31,000 clones. Study observations and caveats: CIN3+ cases had significantly higher TCR repertoire richness than controls, but evenness did not differ. TRBV6-7 relative abundance averaged approximately 0.1% in cases and about 0.15% in controls. Unknown T-cell numbers per sample may underlie the richness differences.

Concerning this clone: Its target is unknown. The CDR3 is cut off 3 residues early in the read; its end comes from the germline J gene.

The J gene is TRBJ2-2, the V gene TRBV20-1; perhaps TRBD1 as D (6 bases). The sequenced sample was blood buffy coat. The clonotype comes from a woman aged 18 to 75 with a cervical HPV16 infection that either progressed to CIN3+ or cleared (not recorded which). The CDR3 DNA, read in part, is TGCAGTGCTAGTGTTGGGGGCCTAACCGGGGAG. It yields the protein CSASVGGLTGE. The entire CDR3 sequence reads CSASVGGLTGELFF.